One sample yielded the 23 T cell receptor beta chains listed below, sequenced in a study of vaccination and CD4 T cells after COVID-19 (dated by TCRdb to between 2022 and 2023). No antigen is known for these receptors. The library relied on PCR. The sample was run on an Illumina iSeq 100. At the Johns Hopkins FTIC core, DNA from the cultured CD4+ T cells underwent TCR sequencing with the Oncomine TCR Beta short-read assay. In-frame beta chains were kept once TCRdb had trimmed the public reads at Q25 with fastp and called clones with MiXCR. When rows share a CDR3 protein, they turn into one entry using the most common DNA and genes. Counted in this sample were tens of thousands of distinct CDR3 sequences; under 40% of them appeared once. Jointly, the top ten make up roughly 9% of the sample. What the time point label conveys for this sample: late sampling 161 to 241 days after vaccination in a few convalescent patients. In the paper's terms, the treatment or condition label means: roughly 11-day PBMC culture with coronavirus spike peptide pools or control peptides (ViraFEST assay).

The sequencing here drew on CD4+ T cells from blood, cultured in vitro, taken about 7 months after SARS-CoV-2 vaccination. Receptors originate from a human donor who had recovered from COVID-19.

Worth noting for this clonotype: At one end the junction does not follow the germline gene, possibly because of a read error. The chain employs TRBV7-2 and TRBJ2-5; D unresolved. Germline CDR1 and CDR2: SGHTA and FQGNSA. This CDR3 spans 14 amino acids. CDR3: CASSRRAYQEAQYF. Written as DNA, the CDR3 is TGTGCCAGCAGCCGCCGGGCCTACCAAGAGGCCCAGTACTTC.

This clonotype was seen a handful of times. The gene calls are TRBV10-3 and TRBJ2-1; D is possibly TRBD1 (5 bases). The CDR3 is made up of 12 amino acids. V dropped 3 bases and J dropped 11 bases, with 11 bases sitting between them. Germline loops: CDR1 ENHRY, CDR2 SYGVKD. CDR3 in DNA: TGTGCCATCAGTGACGACAGCGACCAGCAGTTCTTC. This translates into CAISDDSDQQFF.

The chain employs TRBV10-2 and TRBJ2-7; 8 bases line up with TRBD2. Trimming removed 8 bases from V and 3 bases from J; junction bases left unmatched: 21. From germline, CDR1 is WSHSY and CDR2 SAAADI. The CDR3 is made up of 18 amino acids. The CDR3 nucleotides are TGCGCCAGCTCGGACCCCGGGGGCCGGGAGGGCCAAGGCTACGAGCAGTACTTC. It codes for CASSDPGGREGQGYEQYF.

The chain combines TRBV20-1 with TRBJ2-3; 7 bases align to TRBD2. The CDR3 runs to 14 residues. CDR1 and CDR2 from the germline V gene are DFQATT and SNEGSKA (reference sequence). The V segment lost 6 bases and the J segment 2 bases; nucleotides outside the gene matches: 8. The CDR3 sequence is CSAGLAGPTDTQYF. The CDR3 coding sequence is TGCAGTGCGGGATTAGCGGGTCCCACAGATACGCAGTATTTT.

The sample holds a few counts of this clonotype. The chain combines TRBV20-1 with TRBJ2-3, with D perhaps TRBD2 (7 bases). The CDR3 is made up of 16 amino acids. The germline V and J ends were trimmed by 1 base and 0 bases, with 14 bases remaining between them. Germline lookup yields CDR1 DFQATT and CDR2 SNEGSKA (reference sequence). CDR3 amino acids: CSARGGAGQSTDTQYF. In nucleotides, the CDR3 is TGCAGTGCTAGAGGAGGAGCGGGACAAAGCACAGATACGCAGTATTTT.

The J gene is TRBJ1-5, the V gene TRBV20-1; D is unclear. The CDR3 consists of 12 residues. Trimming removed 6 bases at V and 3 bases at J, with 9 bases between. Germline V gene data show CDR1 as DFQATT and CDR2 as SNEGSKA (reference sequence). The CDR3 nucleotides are TGCAGTGCGAGTCAGGTCAATCAGCCCCAGCATTTT. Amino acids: CSASQVNQPQHF.

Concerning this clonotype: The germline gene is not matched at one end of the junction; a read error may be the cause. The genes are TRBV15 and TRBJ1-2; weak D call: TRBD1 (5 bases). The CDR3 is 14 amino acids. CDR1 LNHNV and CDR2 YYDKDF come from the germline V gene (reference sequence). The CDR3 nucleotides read TGTACCACCAGCGATACCGGGACCCTCTATGGCTACACCTTC. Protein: CTTSDTGTLYGYTF.

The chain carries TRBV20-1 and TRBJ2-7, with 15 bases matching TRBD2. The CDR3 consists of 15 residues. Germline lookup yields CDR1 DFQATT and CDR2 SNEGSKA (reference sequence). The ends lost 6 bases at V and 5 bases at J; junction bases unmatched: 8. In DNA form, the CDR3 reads TGCAGTGCCGGACTAGCGGGAGGGAGTTTTCACGAGCAGTACTTC. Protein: CSAGLAGGSFHEQYF.

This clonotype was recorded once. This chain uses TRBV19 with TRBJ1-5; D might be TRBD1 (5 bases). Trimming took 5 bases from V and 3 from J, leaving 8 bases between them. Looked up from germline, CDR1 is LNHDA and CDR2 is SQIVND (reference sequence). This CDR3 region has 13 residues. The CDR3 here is CASSPGHNQPQHF. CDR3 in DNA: TGTGCCAGTAGTCCCGGACACAATCAGCCCCAGCATTTT.

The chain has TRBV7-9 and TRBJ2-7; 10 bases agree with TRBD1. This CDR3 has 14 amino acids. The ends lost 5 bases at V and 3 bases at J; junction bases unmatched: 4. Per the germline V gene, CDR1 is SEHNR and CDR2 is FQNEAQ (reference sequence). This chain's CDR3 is CASSTDRGLYEQYF. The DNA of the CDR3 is TGTGCCAGCAGCACCGACAGGGGGCTCTACGAGCAGTACTTC.

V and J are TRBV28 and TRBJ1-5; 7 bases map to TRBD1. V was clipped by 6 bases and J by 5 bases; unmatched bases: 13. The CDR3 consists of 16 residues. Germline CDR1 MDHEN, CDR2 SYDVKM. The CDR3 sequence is CASSPTPGQIYQPQHF. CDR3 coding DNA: TGTGCCAGCAGCCCAACACCGGGACAGATTTATCAGCCCCAGCATTTT.

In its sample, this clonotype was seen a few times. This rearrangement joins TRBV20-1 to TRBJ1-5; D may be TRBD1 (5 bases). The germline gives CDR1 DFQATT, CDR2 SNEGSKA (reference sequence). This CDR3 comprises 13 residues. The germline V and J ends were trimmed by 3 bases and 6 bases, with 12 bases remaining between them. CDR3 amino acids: CSARRDSPQPQHF. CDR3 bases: TGCAGTGCTAGGAGGGACTCCCCTCAGCCCCAGCATTTT.

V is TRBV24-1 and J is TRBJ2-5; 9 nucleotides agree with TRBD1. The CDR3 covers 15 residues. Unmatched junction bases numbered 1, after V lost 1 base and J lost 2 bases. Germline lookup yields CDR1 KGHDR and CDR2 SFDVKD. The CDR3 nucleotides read TGTGCCACCAGTGATTTAGGGACAGGGCAAGAGACCCAGTACTTC. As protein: CATSDLGTGQETQYF.

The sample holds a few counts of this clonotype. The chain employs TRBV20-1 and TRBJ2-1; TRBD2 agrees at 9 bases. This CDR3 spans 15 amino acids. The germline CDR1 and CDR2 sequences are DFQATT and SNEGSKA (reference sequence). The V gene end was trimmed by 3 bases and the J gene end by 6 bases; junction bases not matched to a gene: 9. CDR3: CSASVGGRAINEQFF. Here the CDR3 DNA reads TGCAGTGCTAGTGTAGGCGGGAGGGCCATCAATGAGCAGTTCTTC.

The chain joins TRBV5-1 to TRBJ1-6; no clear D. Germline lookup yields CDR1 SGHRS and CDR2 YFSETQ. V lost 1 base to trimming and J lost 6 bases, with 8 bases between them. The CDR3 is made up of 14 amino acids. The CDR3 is CASSLLQSNSPLHF. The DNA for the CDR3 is TGCGCCAGCAGCTTGTTACAGAGTAATTCACCCCTCCACTTT.

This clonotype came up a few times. For the CDR3, the DNA is TGTGCCATCAGTAGAGAAGCTAACTATGGCTACACCTTC. Protein sequence: CAISREANYGYTF. The genes are TRBV10-3 and TRBJ1-2, with unresolved D. The V end was cut by 5 bases, the J end by 0 bases, with 7 bases between. CDR3 length: 13 amino acids. Germline-derived CDR1 and CDR2 are ENHRY and SYGVKD.

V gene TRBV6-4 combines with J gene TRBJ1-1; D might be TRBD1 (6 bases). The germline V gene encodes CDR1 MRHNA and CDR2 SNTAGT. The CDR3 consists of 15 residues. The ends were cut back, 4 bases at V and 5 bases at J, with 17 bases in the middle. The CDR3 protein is CASSGSRGEATEAFF. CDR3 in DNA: TGTGCCAGCAGTGGAAGTAGGGGGGAAGCAACTGAAGCTTTCTTT.

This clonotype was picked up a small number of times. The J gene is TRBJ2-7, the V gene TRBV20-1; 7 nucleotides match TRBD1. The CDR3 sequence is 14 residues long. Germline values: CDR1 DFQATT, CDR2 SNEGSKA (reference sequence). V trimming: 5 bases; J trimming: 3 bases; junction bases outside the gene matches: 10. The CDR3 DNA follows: TGCAGTGCTCACCTTCCGGGACAGTACTACGAGCAGTACTTC. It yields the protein CSAHLPGQYYEQYF.

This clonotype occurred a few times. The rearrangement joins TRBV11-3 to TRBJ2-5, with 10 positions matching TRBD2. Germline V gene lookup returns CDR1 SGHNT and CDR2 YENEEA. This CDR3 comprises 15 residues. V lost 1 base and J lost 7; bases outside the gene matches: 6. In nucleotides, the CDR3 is TGTGCCAGCAGCTTAGCTAGCGGGGGTACCGGGACCCAGTACTTC. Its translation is CASSLASGGTGTQYF.

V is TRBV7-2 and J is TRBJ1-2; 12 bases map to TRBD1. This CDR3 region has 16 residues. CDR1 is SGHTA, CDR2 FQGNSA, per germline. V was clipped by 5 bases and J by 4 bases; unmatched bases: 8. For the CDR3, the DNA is TGTGCCAGCAGCGACCGGGACAGGGGGCGAATCTATGGCTACACCTTC. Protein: CASSDRDRGRIYGYTF. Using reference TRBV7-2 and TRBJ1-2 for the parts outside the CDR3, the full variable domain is GAGVSQSPSNKVTEKGKDVELRCDPISGHTALYWYRQSLGQGLEFLIYFQGNSAPDKSGLPSDRFSAERTGGSVSTLTIQRTQQEDSAVYLCASSDRDRGRIYGYTFGSGTRLTVV.

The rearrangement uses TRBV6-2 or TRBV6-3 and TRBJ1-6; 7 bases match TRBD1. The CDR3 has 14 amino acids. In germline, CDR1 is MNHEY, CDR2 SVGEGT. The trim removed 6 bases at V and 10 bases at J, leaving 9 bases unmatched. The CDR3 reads CASRSQGVVSPLHF. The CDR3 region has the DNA TGTGCCAGCAGGTCTCAGGGGGTTGTGTCACCCCTCCACTTT.

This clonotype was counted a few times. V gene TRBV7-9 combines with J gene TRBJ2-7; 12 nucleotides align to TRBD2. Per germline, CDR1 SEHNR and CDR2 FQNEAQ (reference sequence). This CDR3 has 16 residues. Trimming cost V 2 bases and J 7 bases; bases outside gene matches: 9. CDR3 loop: CASSLSRLAGANEQYF. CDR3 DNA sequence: TGTGCCAGCAGCTTATCCCGACTAGCGGGAGCGAATGAGCAGTACTTC.

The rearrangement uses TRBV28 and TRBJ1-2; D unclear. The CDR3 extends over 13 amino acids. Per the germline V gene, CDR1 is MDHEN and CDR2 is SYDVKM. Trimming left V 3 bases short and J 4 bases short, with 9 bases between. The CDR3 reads CASSFIFSYGYTF. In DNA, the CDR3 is TGTGCCAGCAGTTTTATTTTCTCCTATGGCTACACCTTC.